These 15 T cell receptor beta chains share one sample of origin, sequenced in a study of T cell repertoires in cytomegalovirus infection. The antigens for these receptors are not known. TCRdb passed the reads through MiXCR, listing each CDR3 protein once. Among around 770,000 distinct CDR3 sequences listed, around 29% were seen once. The material was cultured CD8+ T cells from PBMCs, obtained from culture after CMV antigen stimulation. Receptors originate from a human donor in good health (CMV status not recorded). Some clones in this sample may be carry-over from other donors' samples.

The rearrangement joins TRBV19 to TRBJ1-1; 7 nucleotides line up with TRBD1. The CDR3 runs 14 residues. The trim removed 3 bases at V and 0 bases at J, leaving 1 base unmatched. Germline V gene lookup returns CDR1 LNHDA and CDR2 SQIVND (reference sequence). This CDR3 is CASSMDRLNTEAFF. The CDR3 DNA sequence: TGTGCCAGTAGTATGGACAGGCTGAACACTGAAGCTTTCTTT.

At least ten counts were recorded for this clonotype. The rearrangement links TRBV7-8 to TRBJ2-1, with 10 bases identical to TRBD2. Germline V gives CDR1 SGHVS, CDR2 FQNEAQ. Trimming cost V 1 base and J 8 bases; bases outside gene matches: 5. This CDR3 is 15 amino acids long. The CDR3 bases are TGTGCCAGCAGCTTAGTTAGCGGGGGGACAGATGAGCAGTTCTTC. It specifies CASSLVSGGTDEQFF.

This clonotype occurred a few times. V is TRBV10-2 and J is TRBJ2-7; tentatively, D is TRBD2 (6 bases). The V end was cut by 4 bases, the J end by 1 base, with 20 bases between. The CDR3 totals 17 residues. The V gene's germline CDR1 is WSHSY and CDR2 SAAADI. CDR3 loop: CASSVSRGTAGSYEQYV. CDR3 in DNA: TGCGCCAGCAGTGTTTCACGGGGGACCGCCGGTTCCTACGAGCAGTACGTC.

This clonotype was detected a few times. This chain connects TRBV7-9 to TRBJ1-1; TRBD1 might be the D (6 bases). V lost 5 bases and J 4 bases, leaving 20 bases between the germline ends. This CDR3 spans 16 amino acids. From germline, CDR1 is SEHNR and CDR2 FQNEAQ (reference sequence). CDR3 sequence (DNA): TGTGCCAGCAGCCCGGAGGAGGGCCCACAGGGCACTGAAGCTTTCTTT. Protein sequence: CASSPEEGPQGTEAFF.

The rearrangement links TRBV19 to TRBJ1-2, with 11 bases fitting TRBD1. Trimming took 4 bases from V and 8 from J; bases not matched to a gene: 9. Germline CDR1 LNHDA, CDR2 SQIVND (reference sequence). CDR3 length: 15 amino acids. Here the CDR3 DNA reads TGTGCCAGTAGTAGACTCGGACAGGGGGCGAGCGGCTACACCTTC. Amino acids: CASSRLGQGASGYTF. The full variable domain, its missing parts supplied by reference TRBV19 and TRBJ1-2, is DGGITQSPKYLFRKEGQNVTLSCEQNLNHDAMYWYRQDPGQGLRLIYYSQIVNDFQKGDIAEGYSVSREKKESFPLTVTSAQKNPTAFYLCASSRLGQGASGYTFGSGTRLTVV.

This clonotype has a handful of counts. J is TRBJ1-5 and V is TRBV4-3; 7 nucleotides line up with TRBD1. The V gene's germline CDR1 is LGHNA and CDR2 YSLEER. This CDR3 comprises 15 residues. J was trimmed by 7 bases and V by 1 base; bases with no gene match: 7. CDR3 amino acids: CASSQGTGGWQPQHF. CDR3 DNA: TGCGCCAGCAGCCAAGGGACAGGCGGGTGGCAGCCCCAGCATTTT.

The sample holds a few counts of this clonotype. The rearrangement joins TRBV7-9 to TRBJ2-5; perhaps D is TRBD1 or TRBD2 (6 bases each). V lost 5 bases, J lost 4 bases, and 17 bases lay in between. The CDR3 has 15 residues. Germline V gene data show CDR1 as SEHNR and CDR2 as FQNEAQ (reference sequence). The CDR3 DNA follows: TGTGCCAGCAGCCCGTTAAGGGGGGAATCAGAGACCCAGTACTTC. Its translation is CASSPLRGESETQYF.

The rearrangement links TRBV4-3 to TRBJ2-6; D may be TRBD1 or TRBD2 (6 bases each). V shed 4 bases and J shed 2 bases, with 18 bases lying between them. From germline, CDR1 is LGHNA and CDR2 YSLEER. The CDR3 has 18 amino acids. The CDR3 bases are TGCGCCAGCAGCCCGGGGGCCTTTATTAGTACTGGGGCCAACGTCCTGACTTTC. It is translated as CASSPGAFISTGANVLTF.

This sequence joins TRBV5-4 and TRBJ2-1; D is uncertain. This CDR3 has 16 residues. Germline CDR1 is SGHNT and CDR2 is YYREEE (reference sequence). V dropped 3 bases and J dropped 7 bases, with 20 bases sitting between them. DNA of the CDR3: TGTGCCAGCAGCTCCCTTGACGACGTTGGTCGGAATGAGCAGTTCTTC. Its protein is CASSSLDDVGRNEQFF.

The J gene is TRBJ1-2, the V gene TRBV25-1; the D gene is possibly TRBD1 (5 bases). This CDR3 spans 13 amino acids. Germline CDR1 reads MGHDK; CDR2 reads SYGVNS. Trimming took 7 bases from V and 4 from J, leaving 13 bases between them. Here the CDR3 reads CASTSEGSYGYTF. CDR3 coding DNA: TGTGCCAGCACTTCAGAGGGGTCCTATGGCTACACCTTC.

This clonotype has ten or more counts. The chain couples TRBV27 to TRBJ1-1; tentative D call: TRBD1 (6 bases). This CDR3 contains 13 residues. V lost 5 bases to trimming and J lost 4 bases, with 11 bases between them. Germline-derived CDR1 and CDR2 are MNHEY and SMNVEV (reference sequence). The CDR3 bases are TGTGCCAGCAGTGCCGGGACACTCACTGAAGCTTTCTTT. It encodes CASSAGTLTEAFF.

Regarding this clonotype: One base separates it from a far larger clone, so it is likely a read error. The chain employs TRBV7-4 and TRBJ1-1; D possibly corresponds to TRBD1 (5 bases). The CDR3 has 12 residues. Trimming left V 5 bases short and J 5 bases short, with 9 bases between. The germline gives CDR1 SGHVT, CDR2 SQSDAQ. The CDR3 spells CASSIGETEAFF. The CDR3 nucleotides are TGTGCCAGCAGCATAGGGGAAACTGAAGCTTTCTTT.

In this sample, this clonotype turned up a few times. The chain has TRBV27 and TRBJ2-1; TRBD2 agrees at 16 bases. Germline V lookup: CDR1 MNHEY, CDR2 SMNVEV (reference sequence). Losses at the gene ends were 5 bases for V and 9 bases for J; bases not matched to a gene: 7. The CDR3 sequence is 16 residues long. Here the CDR3 DNA reads TGTGCCAGCAGTCCGGGGACTAGCGGGGGGGCCACTGAGCAGTTCTTC. Translated: CASSPGTSGGATEQFF.

This chain joins TRBV5-8 and TRBJ2-7, with 7 bases matching TRBD1. Germline trimming cut 2 bases from V and 0 bases from J; bases unmatched to any gene: 5. Per the germline V gene, CDR1 is SGHTS and CDR2 is YDEGEE. The CDR3 loop spans 15 amino acids. CDR3 loop: CASSFSTGSSYEQYF. DNA of the CDR3: TGTGCCAGCAGCTTTTCGACAGGGAGCTCCTACGAGCAGTACTTC.

J is TRBJ1-2 and V is TRBV7-2; the D is unclear. Deletions cut 1 base from V and 0 bases from J, with 12 bases between. From germline, CDR1 is SGHTA and CDR2 FQGNSA. The CDR3 is made up of 16 amino acids. CDR3 nucleotide sequence: TGTGCCAGCAGCTTAGGGGGTCGAAGGGCTAACTATGGCTACACCTTC. The encoded protein is CASSLGGRRANYGYTF.